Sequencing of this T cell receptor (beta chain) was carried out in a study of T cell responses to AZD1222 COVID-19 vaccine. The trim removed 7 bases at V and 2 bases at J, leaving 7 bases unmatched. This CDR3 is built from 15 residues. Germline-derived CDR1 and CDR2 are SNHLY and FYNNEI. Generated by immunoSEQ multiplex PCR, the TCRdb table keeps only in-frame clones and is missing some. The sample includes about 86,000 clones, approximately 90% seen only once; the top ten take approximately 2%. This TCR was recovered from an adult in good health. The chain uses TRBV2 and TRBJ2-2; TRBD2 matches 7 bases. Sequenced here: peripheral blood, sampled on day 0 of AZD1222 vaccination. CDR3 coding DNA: TGTGCCAGCAAAAAACTAGCGACAAACACCGGGGAGCTGTTTTTT. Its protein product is CASKKLATNTGELFF.